Presented here are 14 T cell receptor beta chains from one specimen sequenced in a study of blood T cells in healthy people across ages. Alongside a J-beta primer mix, a sample-barcoded 5' primer served in a second PCR lasting roughly 6 to 11 cycles. TCRdb recomputed calls from the 5' RACE reads with MiXCR, one row per CDR3 protein. The data show more than 750,000 distinct CDR3 sequences, just under 30% seen once. The sample was also linked to a second study, of T cells of mothers and their children.

Material for sequencing was blood. These receptors were obtained from a woman in her thirties or forties in good health.

In its sample, this clonotype was seen a few times. The rearrangement uses TRBV9 and TRBJ2-5; D possibly uses TRBD1 or TRBD2 (6 bases each). V was trimmed by 0 bases and J by 4 bases, leaving 19 bases between them. The CDR3 extends over 17 amino acids. Germline loops: CDR1 SGDLS, CDR2 YYNGEE. DNA for the CDR3: TGTGCCAGCAGCGTAGGAGACTCGGAGGGGGGAACAGAGACCCAGTACTTC. Amino acids: CASSVGDSEGGTETQYF. The full variable domain, in which reference TRBV9 and TRBJ2-5 provide the parts outside the CDR3, is DSGVTQTPKHLITATGQRVTLRCSPRSGDLSVYWYQQSLDQGLQFLIQYYNGEERAKGNILERFSAQQFPDLHSELNLSSLELGDSALYFCASSVGDSEGGTETQYFGPGTRLLVL.

In its sample, this clonotype was seen many times. As DNA, the CDR3 is TGTGCCAGCAGTAGAGTGCGTCGCGAGACCCAGTACTTC. Translation: CASSRVRRETQYF. The chain is built from TRBV12-3 or TRBV12-4 and TRBJ2-5; D not certain. The CDR3 sequence is 13 residues long. The ends were cut back, 5 bases at V and 5 bases at J, with 12 bases in the middle.

With regard to this clonotype: Since a much larger clone is just one base distant, this may be a read error. The CDR3 sequence is CASSSTGGGYGHTF. In DNA form, the CDR3 reads TGTGCCAGCAGCTCCACAGGGGGCGGCTATGGCCACACCTTC. The V and J genes are TRBV6-6 and TRBJ1-2; 9 nucleotides align to TRBD1. From germline, CDR1 is MNHNY and CDR2 SVGAGI (reference sequence). CDR3 length: 14 amino acids.

Regarding this clonotype: Just one base apart from a much larger clone, this may be a read error. The V call is TRBV20-1, the J call TRBJ2-5; the match to TRBD2 covers 7 bases. J gave up 7 bases and V 3 bases, and 8 bases lay outside the gene matches. This CDR3 spans 13 amino acids. Germline V gene data show CDR1 as DFQATT and CDR2 as SNEGSKA (reference sequence). The CDR3 DNA reads as TGCAGTGCTAGCGGGGGGTCCGGGGGGACCCAGTACTTC. Residues: CSASGGSGGTQYF.

Remarks on this clonotype: Just one base apart from a much larger clone, this may be a read error. This sequence joins TRBV6-1 and TRBJ2-5, with D possibly TRBD2 on 6 matching bases. Germline-derived CDR1 and CDR2 are MNHNS and SASEGT. V was trimmed by 3 bases and J by 2 bases, leaving 13 bases between them. CDR3 length: 15 amino acids. The CDR3 loop reads CASSEEAGTQETQYF. Written as DNA, the CDR3 is TGTGCCAGCAGTGAGGAGGCAGGGACTCAAGAGACCCAGTACTTC.

This clonotype was counted a few times. The chain joins TRBV18 to TRBJ1-1, with 12 positions matching TRBD1. CDR1 and CDR2 (germline): KGHSH, LQKENI. The V segment lost 5 bases and the J segment 4 bases; nucleotides outside the gene matches: 11. There are 17 residues in the CDR3. The CDR3 DNA follows: TGTGCCAGCTCAATGGGGGACAGGGGGCCGCTCTTCACTGAAGCTTTCTTT. Encoded protein: CASSMGDRGPLFTEAFF.

This clonotype was seen a few times. The chain combines TRBV6-1 with TRBJ2-6; D call uncertain. Trimming cost V 7 bases and J 0 bases, with 10 bases left between them. The V gene's germline CDR1 is MNHNS and CDR2 SASEGT. The CDR3 is 15 residues long. The CDR3 nucleotides are TGTGCCAGCACCAGGAAAAGCTCTGGGGCCAACGTCCTGACTTTC. Its translation is CASTRKSSGANVLTF.

This clonotype was seen only a few times. Mismatch with germline at one junction end may stem from a read error. This chain uses TRBV7-7 with TRBJ2-5, with D perhaps TRBD1 (6 bases). The CDR3 spans 14 residues. Looked up from germline, CDR1 is SSHAT and CDR2 is FNYEAQ (reference sequence). The CDR3 DNA sequence: TGTGCTAGCAGCCAGTCAGGGGCGCGGGAGACCCAGTACTTC. Its protein is CASSQSGARETQYF.

The chain is built from TRBV29-1 and TRBJ2-7; weak D call: TRBD2 (5 bases). V was cut by 7 bases and J by 0 bases, with 16 bases left in between. The germline V gene encodes CDR1 SQVTM and CDR2 ANQGSEA. The CDR3 runs 14 residues. CDR3 amino acids: CSARGGGSSYEQYF. The CDR3 DNA reads TGCAGCGCCCGAGGAGGAGGCAGCTCCTACGAGCAGTACTTC.

The chain couples TRBV15 to TRBJ2-2; D unclear. The V end lost 5 bases, the J end lost 8 bases, and 12 bases lay between the germline ends. CDR1 is LNHNV and CDR2 is YYDKDF in the germline V gene (reference sequence). The CDR3 runs to 13 residues. The CDR3 reads CATSPRTRGELFF. For the CDR3, the DNA is TGTGCCACCAGCCCACGGACCAGGGGGGAGCTGTTTTTT.

This clonotype has only a few counts. The junction shows a germline mismatch at one end, possibly a read error. The V gene is TRBV4-3, the J gene TRBJ2-1; D remains unclear. The germline V gene has CDR1 LGHNA and CDR2 YSLEER. The CDR3 is 13 residues long. The CDR3 spells CASNQDSHNEQFF. CDR3 bases: TGCGCCAGCAACCAAGATAGCCACAATGAGCAGTTCTTC.

This clonotype came up a few times. J is TRBJ2-7 and V is TRBV7-2; D may correspond to TRBD1 or TRBD2 (5 bases each). Germline V gene data show CDR1 as SGHTA and CDR2 as FQGNSA. The CDR3 length is 15 residues. V gave up 3 bases and J gave up 5 bases, with 17 bases separating them. The CDR3 DNA reads as TGTGCCAGCAGCTTTCGGGACCTCTCCCGCAACGAGCAGTACTTC. Translation gives CASSFRDLSRNEQYF.

The chain is built from TRBV5-1 and TRBJ1-5; 7 bases line up with TRBD1. CDR1 is SGHRS, CDR2 YFSETQ, per germline. With 2 bases clipped from V and 3 bases from J, the junction kept 5 bases outside the gene matches. CDR3 length: 15 residues. The DNA for the CDR3 is TGCGCCAGCAGCTTTGGAGACAGGGCCAATCAGCCCCAGCATTTT. Translating it yields CASSFGDRANQPQHF.

This clonotype was picked up many times. The gene calls are TRBV5-1 and TRBJ2-5; TRBD2 aligns across 10 bases. Germline V gene sequence: CDR1 SGHRS, CDR2 YFSETQ. V was pared by 3 bases and J by 5 bases, with 13 bases of the junction left unmatched. The CDR3 consists of 17 residues. In nucleotides, the CDR3 is TGCGCCAGCAGCTCGCCGAAATTAGCGGGGGGCCAGGAGACCCAGTACTTC. This codes for CASSSPKLAGGQETQYF.